The 27 T cell receptor beta chains below come from one sample, sequenced in a study of cytomegalovirus exposure and HLA in healthy donors. Clones were read by immunoSEQ multiplex PCR, and TCRdb kept only the in-frame ones, dropping some. The sample carries over 200,000 clones, around nine tenths recorded once. Sequencing was carried out using PBMCs. The source is a young woman in good health and CMV-seronegative.

V and J are TRBV2 and TRBJ2-7, with TRBD2 matching over 10 bases. Germline CDR1 SNHLY, CDR2 FYNNEI. V lost 6 bases to trimming and J lost 1 base; unmatched junction nucleotides: 15. The CDR3 extends over 18 amino acids. CDR3 DNA: TGTGCCAGCAGAACCTCCTTAATGGCTAGCGGGAGTTCCTACGAGCAGTACTTC. Translation gives CASRTSLMASGSSYEQYF.

This clone was counted a single time. This sequence joins TRBV15 and TRBJ1-5; D unresolved. CDR1 and CDR2 from the germline V gene are LNHNV and YYDKDF (reference sequence). This CDR3 is built from 17 residues. V was cut by 0 bases and J by 7 bases, with 19 bases left in between. The CDR3 DNA follows: TGTGCCACCAGCAGAGATATTAGGGAGGATCTAGAGCAGCCCCAGCATTTT. Encoded protein: CATSRDIREDLEQPQHF.

The V and J genes are TRBV7-8 and TRBJ2-7, with TRBD2 identical over 16 bases. Germline V lookup: CDR1 SGHVS, CDR2 FQNEAQ. The ends lost 5 bases at V and 4 bases at J; junction bases unmatched: 14. The CDR3 runs 19 residues. CDR3 in amino acids: CASSPDPGLAGGPLYEQYF. The CDR3 DNA sequence: TGTGCCAGCAGCCCGGACCCGGGACTAGCGGGAGGGCCCTTGTACGAGCAGTACTTC. The complete variable domain, with remaining parts taken from reference TRBV7-8 and TRBJ2-7, reads GAGVSQSPRYKVAKRGQDVALRCDPISGHVSLFWYQQALGQGPEFLTYFQNEAQLDKSGLPSDRFFAERPEGSVSTLKIQRTQQEDSAVYLCASSPDPGLAGGPLYEQYFGPGTRLTVT.

The CDR3 protein is CSVGRLTDTQYF. The CDR3, as DNA: TGCAGCGTCGGCAGGCTCACAGATACGCAGTATTTT. The chain has TRBV29-1 and TRBJ2-3; D ambiguous. The CDR3 sequence is 12 residues long. The germline gives CDR1 SQVTM, CDR2 ANQGSEA. The V gene lost 6 bases and the J gene lost 2 bases, with 9 bases spanning the gap.

J is TRBJ1-1 and V is TRBV12-5; D may be TRBD1 (5 bases). In germline, CDR1 is LGHNT, CDR2 FRNRAP. This CDR3 is 14 amino acids long. Trimming removed 6 bases at V and 3 bases at J, with 14 bases between. Here the CDR3 reads CASGPTTGDTEAFF. The CDR3 DNA reads as TGTGCTAGTGGACCCACCACGGGGGACACTGAAGCTTTCTTT.

The genes are TRBV9 and TRBJ1-1, with 12 bases lining up with TRBD1. J lost 6 bases, V lost 2 bases, and 5 bases had no gene match. In germline, CDR1 is SGDLS, CDR2 YYNGEE. This CDR3 contains 15 residues. CDR3 bases: TGTGCCAGCAGCGTCGGGACAGGGGGCGACGCTGAAGCTTTCTTT. It yields the protein CASSVGTGGDAEAFF.

The genes are TRBV2 and TRBJ1-1, with TRBD1 as a possible D gene (5 bases). The CDR3 loop spans 14 amino acids. V lost 5 bases, J lost 2 bases, and 12 bases lay in between. Germline-derived CDR1 and CDR2 are SNHLY and FYNNEI. The CDR3 region has the DNA TGTGCCAGCAGTACGACAGTTTCTAACACTGAAGCTTTCTTT. Translating gives CASSTTVSNTEAFF.

The gene calls are TRBV6-5 and TRBJ2-7; no reliable D call. V lost 0 bases and J 0 bases, leaving 12 bases between the germline ends. The CDR3 is 16 residues long. Germline loops: CDR1 MNHEY, CDR2 SVGAGI. Here the CDR3 reads CASSYSRLEISYEQYF. Written as DNA, the CDR3 is TGTGCCAGCAGTTACTCCCGCCTAGAGATCTCCTACGAGCAGTACTTC.

The chain links TRBV29-1 to TRBJ1-2; 11 bases are shared with TRBD1. J gave up 5 bases and V 5 bases, and 13 bases lay outside the gene matches. This CDR3 is 16 amino acids long. Germline V gives CDR1 SQVTM, CDR2 ANQGSEA. The CDR3 protein is CSVRRTGGSSGYGYTF. Here the CDR3 DNA reads TGCAGCGTTCGCAGGACAGGGGGCAGTTCTGGGTATGGCTACACCTTC.

The rearrangement links TRBV28 to TRBJ1-1, with D unresolved. The CDR3 length is 12 residues. Germline lookup yields CDR1 MDHEN and CDR2 SYDVKM. The V gene lost 9 bases and the J gene lost 6 bases, with 14 bases spanning the gap. The DNA of the CDR3 is TGTGCCAGTTCGGAGGTTGGCCCTGAAGCTTTCTTT. Translation: CASSEVGPEAFF. Filled out from reference TRBV28 and TRBJ1-1, the complete variable domain reads DVKVTQSSRYLVKRTGEKVFLECVQDMDHENMFWYRQDPGLGLRLIYFSYDVKMKEKGDIPEGYSVSREKKERFSLILESASTNQTSMYLCASSEVGPEAFFGQGTRLTVV.

This clone was counted a single time. Here the CDR3 reads CAISELTGGRYAGNTIYF. As DNA, the CDR3 is TGTGCCATCAGTGAACTGACAGGGGGCCGATACGCTGGAAACACCATATATTTT. This sequence joins TRBV10-3 and TRBJ1-3; 10 nucleotides align to TRBD1. The V and J ends lost 3 bases and 2 bases, in that order; junction bases with no gene match: 10. CDR3 length: 18 residues. CDR1 ENHRY and CDR2 SYGVKD come from the germline V gene.

CDR3 protein: CAGQSRRETQYF. In DNA form, the CDR3 reads TGTGCCGGACAGTCACGGCGGGAGACCCAGTACTTC. The rearrangement uses TRBV2 and TRBJ2-5; maybe TRBD1 (6 bases). The CDR3 spans 12 residues. The germline V gene encodes CDR1 SNHLY and CDR2 FYNNEI. V was pared by 11 bases and J by 5 bases, with 15 bases between.

The J gene is TRBJ2-7, the V gene TRBV28; 8 nucleotides align to TRBD1. Looked up from germline, CDR1 is MDHEN and CDR2 is SYDVKM. The CDR3 has 12 amino acids. Germline trimming cut 2 bases from V and 6 bases from J; bases unmatched to any gene: 0. CDR3 region: CASSLGQGEQYF. The CDR3 DNA reads TGTGCCAGCAGTTTAGGACAGGGCGAGCAGTACTTC.

The chain combines TRBV25-1 with TRBJ1-1, with a possible D match to TRBD1 (6 bases). The CDR3 sequence is 14 residues long. Deletions cut 8 bases from V and 1 base from J, with 14 bases between. The V gene's germline CDR1 is MGHDK and CDR2 SYGVNS. The CDR3 coding sequence is TGTGCCAGCTCCCTGGGGGGGGCGAACACTGAAGCTTTCTTT. This encodes CASSLGGANTEAFF.

A few counts support this clone. The chain links TRBV6-5 to TRBJ2-7; the D is unclear. The CDR3 is made up of 13 amino acids. From germline, CDR1 is MNHEY and CDR2 SVGAGI. With 4 bases removed from V and 0 bases from J, the gap between germline ends came to 7 bases. The CDR3 is CASSSRLSYEQYF. Here the CDR3 DNA reads TGTGCCAGCAGTTCGAGGCTCTCCTACGAGCAGTACTTC.

Comments on this clone: A read error may produce the germline difference seen at one junction end. V gene TRBV29-1 combines with J gene TRBJ2-1, with 7 positions matching TRBD2. This CDR3 is 10 amino acids long. Germline CDR1 and CDR2: SQVTM and ANQGSEA. The DNA of the CDR3 is TGCAGCGTTTGGGCGGGGGTGGCGCTCTTC. It specifies CSVWAGVALF.

This chain links TRBV5-1 with TRBJ2-5, with TRBD2 identical over 9 bases. This CDR3 is built from 17 residues. CDR1 is SGHRS, CDR2 YFSETQ, per germline. The V and J ends lost 4 bases and 1 base, in that order; junction bases with no gene match: 11. In DNA, the CDR3 is TGCGCCAGCAGCGGTAGACTAGCGGAGGAGGTCCAAGAGACCCAGTACTTC. Encoded protein: CASSGRLAEEVQETQYF. The complete variable domain, with remaining parts taken from reference TRBV5-1 and TRBJ2-5, reads KAGVTQTPRYLIKTRGQQVTLSCSPISGHRSVSWYQQTPGQGLQFLFEYFSETQRNKGNFPGRFSGRQFSNSRSEMNVSTLELGDSALYLCASSGRLAEEVQETQYFGPGTRLLVL.

The chain links TRBV28 to TRBJ2-3; a possible D gene is TRBD1 (6 bases). CDR1 and CDR2 (germline): MDHEN, SYDVKM. This CDR3 region has 13 residues. Trimming removed 8 bases at V and 2 bases at J, with 11 bases between. The CDR3: CASLRTVTDTQYF. The CDR3 DNA reads as TGTGCCAGCCTCAGGACAGTCACAGATACGCAGTATTTT.

The chain recombines TRBV11-1 with TRBJ1-2; 9 nucleotides match TRBD1. The CDR3 spans 14 residues. In germline, CDR1 is SGHAT, CDR2 FQDESV (reference sequence). The ends lost 0 bases at V and 7 bases at J; junction bases unmatched: 3. The chain's CDR3 is CASSLAGTGSGYTF. The CDR3 region has the DNA TGTGCCAGCAGCTTAGCCGGGACAGGGTCTGGCTACACCTTC.

The chain joins TRBV15 to TRBJ1-1; D call uncertain. Germline V gene lookup returns CDR1 LNHNV and CDR2 YYDKDF (reference sequence). V lost 0 bases, J lost 7 bases, and 3 bases lay in between. The CDR3 runs 11 residues. The CDR3 coding sequence is TGTGCCACCAGCAGAGATATTGAAGCTTTCTTT. Encoded protein: CATSRDIEAFF.

This chain uses TRBV30 with TRBJ1-1; perhaps TRBD1 as D (6 bases). V was clipped by 4 bases and J by 0 bases, with 15 bases between them. CDR1 is GTSNPN and CDR2 is SVGIG in the germline V gene (reference sequence). The CDR3 has 15 amino acids. The DNA for the CDR3 is TGTGCCTGGACAACCAGGAGACAGGTGAACACTGAAGCTTTCTTT. It is translated as CAWTTRRQVNTEAFF. The full variable domain, in which reference TRBV30 and TRBJ1-1 provide the parts outside the CDR3, is SQTIHQWPATLVQPVGSPLSLECTVEGTSNPNLYWYRQAAGRGLQLLFYSVGIGQISSEVPQNLSASRPQDRQFILSSKKLLLSDSGFYLCAWTTRRQVNTEAFFGQGTRLTVV.

V gene TRBV15 combines with J gene TRBJ1-2; D call uncertain. The CDR3 is 14 residues long. The V gene's germline CDR1 is LNHNV and CDR2 YYDKDF (reference sequence). V shed 0 bases and J shed 7 bases, with 12 bases lying between them. CDR3 in amino acids: CATSRDRRVSGYTF. CDR3 DNA: TGTGCCACCAGCAGAGATCGGAGGGTTAGTGGCTACACCTTC.

J is TRBJ2-4 and V is TRBV28; 14 bases agree with TRBD2. CDR3 length equals 19 residues. V shed 4 bases and J 1 base; nucleotides not matched to a gene: 9. Per germline, CDR1 MDHEN and CDR2 SYDVKM. CDR3 region: CASSSPGLAGVAAKNIQYF. In DNA, the CDR3 is TGTGCCAGCAGTTCGCCGGGACTAGCGGGAGTGGCGGCCAAAAACATTCAGTACTTC.

This sequence joins TRBV6-1 and TRBJ2-1; 9 nucleotides match TRBD2. V dropped 7 bases and J dropped 3; count of bases not matched to a gene: 7. The germline gives CDR1 MNHNS, CDR2 SASEGT. There are 15 residues in the CDR3. CDR3 bases: TGTGCCAGCATTTTGCTAGCGGGGATCTACAATGAGCAGTTCTTC. It yields the protein CASILLAGIYNEQFF.

The genes are TRBV10-1 and TRBJ1-1, with D tentatively TRBD1 (5 bases). Germline V CDR1 and CDR2: WNHNN, SYGVQD (reference sequence). The V and J ends lost 6 bases and 1 base respectively, with 9 bases between them. The CDR3 sequence is 13 residues long. The CDR3 region is CASSYGQNTEAFF. CDR3 nucleotide sequence: TGCGCCAGCAGCTACGGACAGAACACTGAAGCTTTCTTT.

The V gene is TRBV7-9, the J gene TRBJ2-2; D is unclear. The CDR3 is 18 amino acids. Germline V gives CDR1 SEHNR, CDR2 FQNEAQ (reference sequence). V gave up 0 bases and J gave up 0 bases, with 14 bases separating them. This CDR3 reads CASSLAVRRTANTGELFF. In DNA, the CDR3 is TGTGCCAGCAGCTTAGCGGTCCGGAGAACCGCGAACACCGGGGAGCTGTTTTTT.

V is TRBV7-6 and J is TRBJ2-3, with D tentatively TRBD2 (6 bases). The CDR3 has 19 amino acids. Trimming shortened V by 0 bases and J by 0 bases, and 19 bases separated the two germline ends. The germline V gene encodes CDR1 SGHVS and CDR2 FNYEAQ. CDR3 nucleotide sequence: TGTGCCAGCAGCTTAGCGGAACTAGCCGAAGATACTAGCACAGATACGCAGTATTTT. It encodes CASSLAELAEDTSTDTQYF.